Below, 9 T cell receptor beta chains from the same sample are listed, as sequenced in a study of control samples from healthy donors and cancer patients. Clones were read by immunoSEQ multiplex PCR, and TCRdb kept only the in-frame ones, dropping some. The listing records approximately 190,000 clones. Specimen: blood. Receptors originate from a woman in her twenties or thirties in good health.

This chain links TRBV27 with TRBJ1-2; D might be TRBD1 (6 bases). Trimming pared 2 bases from V and 0 bases from J, leaving 7 bases between. CDR1 and CDR2 from the germline V gene are MNHEY and SMNVEV (reference sequence). There are 14 residues in the CDR3. The CDR3: CASSLRGSNYGYTF. The CDR3 DNA is TGTGCCAGCAGTTTAAGGGGGTCTAACTATGGCTACACCTTC.

The genes are TRBV30 and TRBJ1-2, with 10 positions matching TRBD1. After removal of 2 bases from V and 8 bases from J, the junction contained 8 bases not matched to a gene. Germline CDR1 GTSNPN, CDR2 SVGIG (reference sequence). The CDR3 sequence is 14 residues long. The CDR3 nucleotides are TGTGCCTGGAGTCCTGGACAGGGGGAGAACGGCTACACCTTC. Its translation: CAWSPGQGENGYTF. The variable domain in full, completed from reference TRBV30 and TRBJ1-2, reads SQTIHQWPATLVQPVGSPLSLECTVEGTSNPNLYWYRQAAGRGLQLLFYSVGIGQISSEVPQNLSASRPQDRQFILSSKKLLLSDSGFYLCAWSPGQGENGYTFGSGTRLTVV.

The chain uses TRBV27 and TRBJ1-5; D ambiguous. Germline lookup yields CDR1 MNHEY and CDR2 SMNVEV (reference sequence). The germline V and J ends were trimmed by 3 bases and 4 bases, with 4 bases remaining between them. This CDR3 has 12 amino acids. The CDR3 loop is CASSFHNQPQHF. The CDR3 nucleotides read TGTGCCAGCAGTTTCCATAATCAGCCCCAGCATTTT.

The chain couples TRBV7-3 to TRBJ2-3; 7 nucleotides agree with TRBD2. Germline V lookup: CDR1 SGHTA, CDR2 FQGTGA. The trim removed 2 bases at V and 3 bases at J, leaving 8 bases unmatched. This CDR3 has 16 amino acids. As DNA, the CDR3 is TGTGCCAGCAGCTTAGGGGCTAGCGGACCGACAGATACGCAGTATTTT. Protein sequence: CASSLGASGPTDTQYF. The whole variable domain, filled in from reference TRBV7-3 and TRBJ2-3, reads GAGVSQTPSNKVTEKGKYVELRCDPISGHTALYWYRQSLGQGPEFLIYFQGTGAADDSGLPNDRFFAVRPEGSVSTLKIQRTERGDSAVYLCASSLGASGPTDTQYFGPGTRLTVL.

The chain recombines TRBV4-3 with TRBJ2-3; no reliable D call. CDR3 length: 14 amino acids. The germline gives CDR1 LGHNA, CDR2 YSLEER. Trimming left V 0 bases short and J 0 bases short, with 4 bases between. The CDR3 nucleotides are TGCGCCAGCAGCCAAGAAGGGAGCACAGATACGCAGTATTTT. Its translation: CASSQEGSTDTQYF.

The rearrangement links TRBV9 to TRBJ2-5; 7 bases align to TRBD1. The CDR3 has 13 residues. Looked up from germline, CDR1 is SGDLS and CDR2 is YYNGEE. V shed 2 bases and J 4 bases; nucleotides not matched to a gene: 2. The CDR3 here is CASSVRGSETQYF. The DNA of the CDR3 is TGTGCCAGCAGCGTCAGGGGGTCAGAGACCCAGTACTTC.

The rearrangement uses TRBV6-4 and TRBJ1-1; 8 bases align to TRBD1. The germline V gene encodes CDR1 MRHNA and CDR2 SNTAGT. Trimming removed 6 bases from V and 5 bases from J; junction bases left unmatched: 8. The CDR3 has 14 amino acids. Written as DNA, the CDR3 is TGTGCCAGCAGAGTACAGGGGGGAGAGACTGAAGCTTTCTTT. It specifies CASRVQGGETEAFF.

The chain uses TRBV11-2 and TRBJ2-7, with unresolved D. V lost 1 base and J 2 bases, leaving 12 bases between the germline ends. Germline values: CDR1 SGHAT, CDR2 FQNNGV. CDR3 size: 15 residues. CDR3 nucleotide sequence: TGTGCCAGCAGCTTAGTGGGCCAAAGTGCCTACGAGCAGTACTTC. Translated: CASSLVGQSAYEQYF.

V and J are TRBV7-6 and TRBJ2-3; TRBD1 is a possible D gene (6 bases). In germline, CDR1 is SGHVS, CDR2 FNYEAQ. V was cut by 5 bases and J by 0 bases, with 15 bases left in between. The CDR3 has 16 amino acids. CDR3 residues: CASSPLQGASTDTQYF. The CDR3 DNA sequence: TGTGCCAGCAGCCCCCTACAGGGTGCCAGCACAGATACGCAGTATTTT. The full variable domain, in which reference TRBV7-6 and TRBJ2-3 provide the parts outside the CDR3, is GAGVSQSPRYKVTKRGQDVALRCDPISGHVSLYWYRQALGQGPEFLTYFNYEAQQDKSGLPNDRFSAERPEGSISTLTIQRTEQRDSAMYRCASSPLQGASTDTQYFGPGTRLTVL.